These 15 T cell receptor beta chains were all obtained from the same sample, sequenced in a study of regulatory T cells in long-lasting Graves disease. Researchers made TCR beta libraries by using iRepertoire HTBI primers and running Arm-PCR on CDR3 regions. TCRdb passed the multiplex PCR reads through MiXCR, listing each CDR3 protein once. The data show some 320,000 distinct CDR3 sequences, about a sixth seen once. Time point: newly diagnosed GD, antithyroid drugs for less than 3 months. PBMCs were the source of the RNA used for TCR sequencing. The sequencing used peripheral blood mononuclear cells (PBMCs), collected at new diagnosis, from a patient treated with antithyroid drugs. These receptors all come from a female donor with Graves disease.

The chain links TRBV5-1 to TRBJ2-2; the D is unclear. This CDR3 is built from 14 residues. Per germline, CDR1 SGHRS and CDR2 YFSETQ. V lost 1 base and J lost 6, with 10 bases in between. CDR3 loop: CASSLMIEAGELFF. In DNA, the CDR3 is TGCGCCAGCAGCTTGATGATTGAGGCCGGGGAGCTGTTTTTT. Drawing the rest from reference TRBV5-1 and TRBJ2-2, the complete variable domain is KAGVTQTPRYLIKTRGQQVTLSCSPISGHRSVSWYQQTPGQGLQFLFEYFSETQRNKGNFPGRFSGRQFSNSRSEMNVSTLELGDSALYLCASSLMIEAGELFFGEGSRLTVL.

Of note for this clonotype: A single base separates this from a much larger clone, so it may be a read error. The chain combines TRBV19 with TRBJ2-4; D possibly corresponds to TRBD2 (6 bases). The J call may be in error: the DNA end matches TRBJ2-1 better. Germline V CDR1 and CDR2: LNHDA, SQIVND (reference sequence). This CDR3 is 14 amino acids long. The CDR3 bases are TGTGCCAGTTCGGTTCTAAGGGACTCCTACGAGCAGTTCTTC. Its translation: CASSVLRDSYEQFF.

This clonotype appeared a few times. The chain links TRBV10-2 to TRBJ2-7, with 8 bases that match TRBD1. Trimming removed 4 bases from V and 1 base from J; junction bases left unmatched: 12. The CDR3 extends over 17 amino acids. Germline V CDR1 and CDR2: WSHSY, SAAADI. CDR3 nucleotides: TGCGCCAGCAGTGTTTCCGGGACAGGAGGAAGATCCTACGAGCAGTACTTC. This encodes CASSVSGTGGRSYEQYF.

This clonotype has a count of ten or more. This chain joins TRBV28 and TRBJ2-1; 10 bases line up with TRBD2. CDR3 size: 16 residues. Germline lookup yields CDR1 MDHEN and CDR2 SYDVKM. V gave up 1 base and J gave up 4 bases; unmatched junction bases: 4. The CDR3 nucleotides are TGTGCCAGCAGTTTATTGATAGCGGGGGGTTACAATGAGCAGTTCTTC. This gives the protein CASSLLIAGGYNEQFF.

This clonotype was observed many times. The rearrangement links TRBV9 to TRBJ1-3; the D is unclear. The V end lost 0 bases, the J end lost 2 bases, and 6 bases lay between the germline ends. The CDR3 is 14 residues long. Germline CDR1 and CDR2: SGDLS and YYNGEE. The CDR3 DNA reads TGTGCCAGCAGCGTAGTCGGGACTGGAAACACCATATATTTT. Translated: CASSVVGTGNTIYF.

This clonotype was seen repeatedly, ten times or more. The chain joins TRBV12-5 to TRBJ2-1, with unresolved D. CDR3 size: 11 residues. Germline assignment: CDR1 LGHNT and CDR2 FRNRAP. Trimming left V 3 bases short and J 5 bases short, with 2 bases between. The CDR3: CASGLDNEQFF. The DNA for the CDR3 is TGTGCTAGTGGTTTAGACAATGAGCAGTTCTTC.

In its sample, this clonotype was seen a few times. This chain links TRBV19 with TRBJ2-3; D possibly corresponds to TRBD2 (6 bases). The germline V gene encodes CDR1 LNHDA and CDR2 SQIVND (reference sequence). This CDR3 spans 14 amino acids. Trimming stripped 2 bases from V and 6 bases from J, with 12 bases between. Written as DNA, the CDR3 is TGTGCCAGTAGTATAAGGAGGGGCCTTGATACGCAGTATTTT. This codes for CASSIRRGLDTQYF.

This clonotype has just a few counts. This sequence joins TRBV18 and TRBJ1-4; D unclear. CDR3 size: 14 residues. Germline loops: CDR1 KGHSH, CDR2 LQKENI. V gave up 3 bases and J gave up 4 bases, with 9 bases separating them. For the CDR3, the DNA is TGTGCCAGCTCACCGTCACGGAGTAATGAAAAACTGTTTTTT. Protein sequence: CASSPSRSNEKLFF.

This clonotype has ten or more counts. The gene calls are TRBV29-1 and TRBJ2-5; 8 bases line up with TRBD1. The J segment lost 5 bases and the V segment lost 5 bases, leaving 7 bases of the junction unmatched. Looked up from germline, CDR1 is SQVTM and CDR2 is ANQGSEA. This CDR3 comprises 13 residues. The CDR3 DNA sequence: TGCAGCGTTTGGGCAGGGGGCCTCGAGACCCAGTACTTC. Amino acids: CSVWAGGLETQYF.

J is TRBJ2-7 and V is TRBV12-3 or TRBV12-4; D is tentatively TRBD1 or TRBD2 (5 bases each). The ends were cut back, 6 bases at V and 4 bases at J, with 16 bases in the middle. The CDR3 has 14 amino acids. DNA for the CDR3: TGTGCCAGCAGCCATGGGACGGATACTTACGAGCAGTACTTC. This sequence encodes CASSHGTDTYEQYF.

This clonotype was seen only a few times. The chain couples TRBV19 to TRBJ2-4; tentative D call: TRBD2 (6 bases). The CDR3 covers 11 residues. Looked up from germline, CDR1 is LNHDA and CDR2 is SQIVND (reference sequence). Trimming removed 8 bases from V and 6 bases from J, with 8 bases in between. The CDR3 coding sequence is TGTGCCAGTCGGGACTTAAACATTCAGTACTTC. Translated: CASRDLNIQYF.

This clonotype was seen only a few times. The CDR3 reads CASSLQGMSTDTQYF. CDR3 nucleotide sequence: TGTGCCAGCAGTTTACAGGGAATGAGCACAGATACGCAGTATTTT. The V gene is TRBV12-3 or TRBV12-4, the J gene TRBJ2-3, with D possibly matching TRBD1 (5 bases). V gave up 2 bases and J gave up 0 bases, with 9 bases separating them. The length of the CDR3 is 15 residues.

This clonotype was found many times. The chain employs TRBV2 and TRBJ1-5, with D perhaps TRBD1 (5 bases). Deletions cut 4 bases from V and 2 bases from J, with 12 bases between. Germline lookup yields CDR1 SNHLY and CDR2 FYNNEI. This CDR3 contains 15 residues. Here the CDR3 reads CASSARGGGNQPQHF. CDR3 nucleotides: TGTGCCAGCAGTGCCCGGGGGGGAGGCAATCAGCCCCAGCATTTT.

Comments on this clonotype: A read error may be the cause here, since a much bigger clone is one base away. The chain is built from TRBV6-2 or TRBV6-3 and TRBJ1-2; D may be TRBD1 (5 bases). The CDR3 consists of 14 residues. Germline lookup yields CDR1 MNHEY and CDR2 SVGEGT. The CDR3 nucleotides read TGTGCCAGCAGTTACCGCACAGGCAACTGTGGCTACACCTTC. Protein: CASSYRTGNCGYTF.

With respect to this clonotype: A far more abundant clone sits one base away, making this likely a read error. Without the conserved terminal phenylalanine or tryptophan, this CDR3 likely stems from a read error. This chain connects TRBV7-2 to TRBJ1-1; tentative D call: TRBD1 (5 bases). This CDR3 contains 14 residues. With 2 bases removed from V and 6 bases from J, the gap between germline ends came to 13 bases. Germline V gives CDR1 SGHTA, CDR2 FQGNSA. The CDR3 loop is CASSLLDVGAEAFL. The CDR3 nucleotides read TGTGCCAGCAGCTTACTGGACGTGGGGGCTGAAGCTTTCCTT.